This entry features one T cell receptor beta chain sequence. Its antigen is currently not known. No much larger clonotype is one base removed from it; base qualities were not supplied. Receptors were amplified or captured by the immunoSEQ multiplex PCR assay. The table comes from immuneACCESS by way of TCRdb, which keeps in-frame sequences with V and J called. Part of the clones is missing from these tables; in studies checked, under half for an unresolved V gene and the rest for unknown reasons. The sample has 98,000 or so clones on record, roughly four fifths of them singletons. Clones ranked in the top ten supply roughly 2% of the sample. This sample is part of a study of control samples from healthy donors and cancer patients (dated by TCRdb to about 2020). The germline V gene encodes CDR1 LNHNV and CDR2 YYDKDF (reference sequence). V sheds 0 bases and J sheds 0 bases, leaving 5 bases between their ends. The CDR3 measures 15 amino acids from cysteine to phenylalanine. The sequence is cut down to CDR3 DNA, 45 bases in frame from base 1.

Recombination linked TRBV15 to TRBJ2-2, and possibly TRBD1, on 5 matching bases. The material sequenced was blood. This TCR derives from a man aged 55 to 70 in good health. The nucleotide sequence reads as follows: TGTGCCACCAGCAGAGACAGGGCGAACACCGGGGAGCTGTTTTTT. Its translation reads: CATSRDRANTGELFF.